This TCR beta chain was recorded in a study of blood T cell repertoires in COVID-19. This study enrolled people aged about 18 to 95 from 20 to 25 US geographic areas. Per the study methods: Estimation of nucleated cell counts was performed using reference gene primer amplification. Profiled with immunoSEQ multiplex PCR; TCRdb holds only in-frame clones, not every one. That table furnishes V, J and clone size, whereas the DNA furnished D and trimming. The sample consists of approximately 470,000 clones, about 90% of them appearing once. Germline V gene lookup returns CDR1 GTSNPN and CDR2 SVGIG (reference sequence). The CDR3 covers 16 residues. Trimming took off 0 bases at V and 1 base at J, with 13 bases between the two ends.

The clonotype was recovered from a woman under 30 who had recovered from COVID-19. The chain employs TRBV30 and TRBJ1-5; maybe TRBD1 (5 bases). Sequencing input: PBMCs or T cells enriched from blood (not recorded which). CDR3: CAWSVKWGGSNQPQHF. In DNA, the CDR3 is TGTGCCTGGAGTGTAAAGTGGGGGGGGAGCAATCAGCCCCAGCATTTT.